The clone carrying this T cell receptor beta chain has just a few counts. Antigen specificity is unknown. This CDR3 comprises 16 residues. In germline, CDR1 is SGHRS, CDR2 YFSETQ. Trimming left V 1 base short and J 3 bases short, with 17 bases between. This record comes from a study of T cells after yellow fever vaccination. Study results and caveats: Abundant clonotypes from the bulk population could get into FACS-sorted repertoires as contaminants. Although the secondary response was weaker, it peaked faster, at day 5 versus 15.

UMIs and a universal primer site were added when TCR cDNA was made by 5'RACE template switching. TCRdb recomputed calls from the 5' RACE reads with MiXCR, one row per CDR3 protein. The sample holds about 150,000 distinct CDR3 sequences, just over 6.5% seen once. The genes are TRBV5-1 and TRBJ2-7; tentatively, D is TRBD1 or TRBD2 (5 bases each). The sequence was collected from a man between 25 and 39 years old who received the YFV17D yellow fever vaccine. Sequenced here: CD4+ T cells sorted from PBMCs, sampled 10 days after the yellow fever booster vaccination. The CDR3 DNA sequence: TGCGCCAGCAGCTTGCAGGGTGGTAGGGAGATCTACGAGCAGTACTTC. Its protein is CASSLQGGREIYEQYF.